One and the same sample provided the 32 T cell receptor beta chains below, sequenced in a study of T cell responses to AZD1222 COVID-19 vaccine. Libraries were prepared by immunoSEQ multiplex PCR; TCRdb keeps only in-frame clonotypes and omits some of them. The sample contains around 130,000 clones, roughly 87% of which appear only once. Sequenced material: peripheral blood, taken on day 0 of AZD1222 vaccination. These receptors all stem from an adult in good health.

The chain is built from TRBV9 and TRBJ1-2; 8 positions agree with TRBD1. Per the germline V gene, CDR1 is SGDLS and CDR2 is YYNGEE. The CDR3 covers 14 residues. The ends lost 4 bases at V and 5 bases at J; junction bases unmatched: 7. The CDR3 region is CASSSQTGVYGYTF. The CDR3 DNA follows: TGTGCCAGCAGCTCACAGACAGGGGTGTATGGCTACACCTTC.

This chain uses TRBV6-2 or TRBV6-3 with TRBJ2-7; no clear D. V lost 4 bases to trimming and J lost 0 bases, with 10 bases between them. CDR1 is MNHEY, CDR2 SVGEGT, per germline. The CDR3 runs to 14 residues. CDR3 protein: CASSLMTPSYEQYF. CDR3 in DNA: TGTGCCAGCAGTTTAATGACTCCCTCCTACGAGCAGTACTTC.

The rearrangement links TRBV3-1 (or the pseudogene TRBV3-2) to TRBJ2-1; TRBD2 matches 11 bases. Germline V gene data show CDR1 as LGHDT and CDR2 as YNNKEL (reference sequence). The V gene end was trimmed by 5 bases and the J gene end by 6 bases; junction bases not matched to a gene: 6. This CDR3 spans 15 amino acids. The CDR3 reads CASSSGLAVSNEQFF. DNA of the CDR3: TGTGCCAGCAGCTCGGGACTAGCGGTTTCCAATGAGCAGTTCTTC.

The chain carries TRBV25-1 and TRBJ2-7, with D perhaps matching TRBD1 or TRBD2 (5 bases each). Germline V gene lookup returns CDR1 MGHDK and CDR2 SYGVNS. V gave up 1 base and J gave up 5 bases, with 21 bases separating them. The CDR3 is 17 residues long. As DNA, the CDR3 is TGTGCCAGCAGTGAATCGACCGGACGGGTTAAGGGACACGAGCAGTACTTC. Amino acids: CASSESTGRVKGHEQYF.

The chain recombines TRBV6-1 with TRBJ2-3; a weak D match, TRBD2 (5 bases). Trimming pared 1 base from V and 8 bases from J, leaving 25 bases between. Germline assignment: CDR1 MNHNS and CDR2 SASEGT. The CDR3 is 18 amino acids. The CDR3 here is CASSEVWIAKAPMGTQYF. The DNA for the CDR3 is TGTGCCAGCAGTGAAGTCTGGATAGCGAAGGCCCCAATGGGTACGCAGTATTTT.

The V gene is TRBV6-5, the J gene TRBJ2-7, with D possibly matching TRBD2 (5 bases). This CDR3 has 13 amino acids. Per germline, CDR1 MNHEY and CDR2 SVGAGI. V gave up 2 bases and J gave up 2 bases, with 7 bases separating them. The DNA for the CDR3 is TGTGCCAGCAGTTACACCGGGACCTACGAGCAGTACTTC. Protein sequence: CASSYTGTYEQYF.

The J gene is TRBJ1-3, the V gene TRBV7-8; possibly TRBD1 for D (5 bases). V was pared by 0 bases and J by 4 bases, with 10 bases between. Per the germline V gene, CDR1 is SGHVS and CDR2 is FQNEAQ. The CDR3 has 15 amino acids. The CDR3 nucleotides read TGTGCCAGCAGCTTAGCGGTTCAGGGAGGAAACACCATATATTTT. Protein product: CASSLAVQGGNTIYF.

The gene calls are TRBV4-3 and TRBJ1-1; tentatively, D is TRBD1 (5 bases). CDR1 is LGHNA, CDR2 YSLEER, per germline. Trimming pared 0 bases from V and 1 base from J, leaving 12 bases between. The CDR3 has 16 amino acids. CDR3 residues: CASSQDGVGGNTEAFF. CDR3 DNA sequence: TGCGCCAGCAGCCAAGATGGAGTTGGGGGGAACACTGAAGCTTTCTTT.

The chain carries TRBV3-1 (or the pseudogene TRBV3-2) and TRBJ2-1; 7 bases fit TRBD1. This CDR3 region has 15 residues. V gave up 3 bases and J gave up 7 bases; unmatched junction bases: 9. CDR1 LGHDT and CDR2 YNNKEL come from the germline V gene (reference sequence). The CDR3 coding sequence is TGTGCCAGCAGCCAGAGGGGACAGTCGTGGAATGAGCAGTTCTTC. It codes for CASSQRGQSWNEQFF.

This sequence joins TRBV6-5 and TRBJ2-7; possible D gene TRBD1, 6 bases. Germline V gene data show CDR1 as MNHEY and CDR2 as SVGAGI. Trimming took off 3 bases at V and 7 bases at J, with 13 bases between the two ends. The CDR3 runs 13 residues. Here the CDR3 reads CASSYSGVREQYF. For the CDR3, the DNA is TGTGCCAGCAGTTATTCAGGGGTGAGGGAGCAGTACTTC.

V gene TRBV7-9 combines with J gene TRBJ2-7; the match to TRBD2 covers 8 bases. CDR3 length: 14 amino acids. The trim removed 5 bases at V and 5 bases at J, leaving 8 bases unmatched. Germline CDR1 reads SEHNR; CDR2 reads FQNEAQ (reference sequence). CDR3 sequence (DNA): TGTGCCAGCAGCCCTGCACTAGCGGAAGACGAGCAGTACTTC. Protein sequence: CASSPALAEDEQYF.

The table lists this clone with a count of one. The chain's CDR3 is CASGSGGALRTDTQYF. In DNA, the CDR3 is TGTGCCTCTGGTAGCGGGGGGGCCCTCCGCACAGATACGCAGTATTTT. V is TRBV7-2 and J is TRBJ2-3, with 11 bases lining up with TRBD2. With 11 bases clipped from V and 1 base from J, the junction kept 11 bases outside the gene matches. Germline assignment: CDR1 SGHTA and CDR2 FQGNSA. This CDR3 comprises 16 residues.

V usage is TRBV3-1 (or the pseudogene TRBV3-2) and J usage is TRBJ2-2, with D hard to call. Trimming shortened V by 1 base and J by 3 bases, and 6 bases separated the two germline ends. The CDR3 covers 14 residues. The germline CDR1 and CDR2 sequences are LGHDT and YNNKEL (reference sequence). This chain's CDR3 is CASSQVPHTGELFF. The CDR3 DNA sequence: TGTGCCAGCAGCCAAGTCCCACACACCGGGGAGCTGTTTTTT.

The rearrangement links TRBV4-2 to TRBJ2-1; D may correspond to TRBD1 or TRBD2 (6 bases each). CDR1 and CDR2 (germline): LGHNA, YNFKEQ. The CDR3 runs 16 residues. V was pared by 0 bases and J by 10 bases, with 19 bases between. The CDR3 nucleotides are TGTGCCAGCAGCCAAGATTTGAAGGGGGGACTCGACGAGCAGTTCTTC. Translated: CASSQDLKGGLDEQFF.

This CDR3 is CASSDPQGSVRVGYTF. The CDR3 DNA is TGTGCCAGCAGTGACCCGCAGGGTAGTGTTCGTGTGGGCTACACCTTC. The chain carries TRBV6-1 and TRBJ1-2; D is perhaps TRBD1 (5 bases). In germline, CDR1 is MNHNS, CDR2 SASEGT. V dropped 3 bases and J dropped 8 bases, with 22 bases sitting between them. The CDR3 covers 16 residues.

This sequence joins TRBV28 and TRBJ2-7; D is unclear. Trimming removed 2 bases from V and 7 bases from J, with 12 bases in between. The CDR3 runs to 13 residues. Germline CDR1 MDHEN, CDR2 SYDVKM. CDR3 amino acids: CASSLPLNGEQYF. Here the CDR3 DNA reads TGTGCCAGCAGTTTACCTCTTAATGGAGAGCAGTACTTC.

The chain uses TRBV7-2 and TRBJ1-1; TRBD1 is a possible D gene (6 bases). The germline V gene encodes CDR1 SGHTA and CDR2 FQGNSA. The CDR3 has 14 residues. V lost 3 bases and J 1 base, leaving 9 bases between the germline ends. The CDR3 nucleotides read TGTGCCAGCAGCTTCGACAGGCAGAACACTGAAGCTTTCTTT. Encoded protein: CASSFDRQNTEAFF.

The genes are TRBV5-1 and TRBJ2-7; 8 bases agree with TRBD1. Trimming took 4 bases from V and 2 from J; bases not matched to a gene: 5. Germline lookup yields CDR1 SGHRS and CDR2 YFSETQ. This CDR3 is built from 14 residues. This CDR3 is CASSQGDRTYEQYF. The CDR3 region has the DNA TGCGCCAGCAGCCAGGGGGACAGGACCTACGAGCAGTACTTC.

The rearrangement links TRBV30 to TRBJ1-4; the match to TRBD1 covers 8 bases. V dropped 5 bases and J dropped 6; count of bases not matched to a gene: 5. CDR3 size: 13 residues. CDR1 and CDR2 (germline): GTSNPN, SVGIG (reference sequence). CDR3 residues: CAWDPGQDEKLFF. The CDR3 nucleotides read TGTGCCTGGGATCCGGGACAGGATGAAAAACTGTTTTTT.

The chain is built from TRBV12-3 or TRBV12-4 and TRBJ2-5, with 7 bases fitting TRBD1. CDR3 size: 12 residues. The V segment lost 6 bases and the J segment 4 bases; nucleotides outside the gene matches: 2. CDR3 DNA sequence: TGTGCCAGCAGAAGGACAGGAGAGACCCAGTACTTC. Translating gives CASRRTGETQYF.

This chain uses TRBV28 with TRBJ1-4, with D possibly TRBD1 on 5 matching bases. Germline assignment: CDR1 MDHEN and CDR2 SYDVKM. V lost 6 bases, J lost 6 bases, and 23 bases lay in between. The CDR3 contains 17 residues. CDR3 sequence (DNA): TGTGCCAGCAGCCCCCCTTATGGGGGGGAGGATGATGAAAAACTGTTTTTT. This encodes CASSPPYGGEDDEKLFF.

The chain recombines TRBV24-1 with TRBJ2-1, with D possibly being TRBD1 (7 bases). The CDR3 extends over 15 amino acids. V shed 4 bases and J shed 1 base, with 10 bases lying between them. CDR1 is KGHDR, CDR2 SFDVKD, per germline. This CDR3 reads CATSERGQSYNEQFF. As DNA, the CDR3 is TGTGCCACCAGTGAGCGGGGACAGTCCTACAATGAGCAGTTCTTC.

In DNA form, the CDR3 reads TGTGCCAGCAGTCACCCGGGAGCGGGGTTCTACAATGAGCAGTTCTTC. As protein: CASSHPGAGFYNEQFF. This chain joins TRBV6-2 or TRBV6-3 and TRBJ2-1, with 7 bases aligning to TRBD2. The CDR3 runs to 16 residues. J was trimmed by 3 bases and V by 5 bases; bases with no gene match: 10. The V gene's germline CDR1 is MNHEY and CDR2 SVGEGT.

The V and J genes are TRBV10-3 and TRBJ2-7, with 10 positions matching TRBD1. The CDR3 runs to 14 residues. Germline trimming cut 10 bases from V and 1 base from J; bases unmatched to any gene: 7. Germline V lookup: CDR1 ENHRY, CDR2 SYGVKD. CDR3 region: CATTSGQGSYEQYF. The CDR3 bases are TGTGCCACTACCTCGGGACAGGGGTCCTACGAGCAGTACTTC.

V and J are TRBV9 and TRBJ2-1; the match to TRBD1 covers 10 bases. The CDR3 covers 15 residues. Trimming took 5 bases from V and 7 from J; bases not matched to a gene: 9. Germline CDR1 and CDR2: SGDLS and YYNGEE. CDR3 region: CASSQGQGEVNEQFF. The CDR3 DNA is TGTGCCAGCAGTCAAGGACAGGGGGAGGTAAATGAGCAGTTCTTC.

The CDR3 is CASSLLTGGNQPQHF. The CDR3 bases are TGTGCCAGCAGCCTGCTGACAGGGGGCAATCAGCCCCAGCATTTT. The rearrangement uses TRBV7-2 and TRBJ1-5, with 8 bases that match TRBD1. CDR1 and CDR2 (germline): SGHTA, FQGNSA. The CDR3 contains 15 residues. V lost 5 bases to trimming and J lost 2 bases; unmatched junction nucleotides: 5. The full variable domain, with the rest looked up from reference TRBV7-2 and TRBJ1-5, is GAGVSQSPSNKVTEKGKDVELRCDPISGHTALYWYRQSLGQGLEFLIYFQGNSAPDKSGLPSDRFSAERTGGSVSTLTIQRTQQEDSAVYLCASSLLTGGNQPQHFGDGTRLSIL.

This clone has just one count. The chain joins TRBV7-9 to TRBJ1-2; 9 nucleotides agree with TRBD1. The CDR3 is 14 amino acids. Germline V lookup: CDR1 SEHNR, CDR2 FQNEAQ (reference sequence). Trimming cost V 1 base and J 7 bases; bases outside gene matches: 4. CDR3 in amino acids: CASSLEGTGFGYTF. The CDR3 DNA reads TGTGCCAGCAGCTTAGAGGGGACAGGGTTTGGCTACACCTTC. The whole variable domain, remainder taken from reference TRBV7-9 and TRBJ1-2, is DTGVSQNPRHKITKRGQNVTFRCDPISEHNRLYWYRQTLGQGPEFLTYFQNEAQLEKSRLLSDRFSAERPKGSFSTLEIQRTEQGDSAMYLCASSLEGTGFGYTFGSGTRLTVV.

The CDR3 is CASSWQGGDGEKLFF. As DNA, the CDR3 is TGCGCCAGCAGCTGGCAGGGAGGCGACGGTGAAAAACTGTTTTTT. The rearrangement joins TRBV5-1 to TRBJ1-4; the D gene is possibly TRBD1 (5 bases). The CDR3 runs 15 residues. From germline, CDR1 is SGHRS and CDR2 YFSETQ. V shed 3 bases and J shed 7 bases, with 16 bases lying between them. Combining the CDR3 with reference TRBV5-1 and TRBJ1-4 gives the whole variable domain KAGVTQTPRYLIKTRGQQVTLSCSPISGHRSVSWYQQTPGQGLQFLFEYFSETQRNKGNFPGRFSGRQFSNSRSEMNVSTLELGDSALYLCASSWQGGDGEKLFFGSGTQLSVL.

The V gene is TRBV3-1 (or the pseudogene TRBV3-2), the J gene TRBJ2-1; D is ambiguous. The germline CDR1 and CDR2 sequences are LGHDT and YNNKEL (reference sequence). The CDR3 is 15 amino acids. Trimming took 0 bases from V and 4 from J, leaving 10 bases between them. The CDR3 bases are TGTGCCAGCAGCCAAGATCGGCAGATTTACAATGAGCAGTTCTTC. This codes for CASSQDRQIYNEQFF.

J is TRBJ1-2 and V is TRBV29-1, with 9 bases identical to TRBD1. The CDR3 contains 13 residues. J lost 2 bases, V lost 7 bases, and 5 bases had no gene match. Germline assignment: CDR1 SQVTM and CDR2 ANQGSEA. CDR3 nucleotide sequence: TGCAGCGCTTCCGGGACAGGGAACTATGGCTACACCTTC. Encoded protein: CSASGTGNYGYTF.

The J gene is TRBJ1-1, the V gene TRBV4-2; possible D gene TRBD1, 6 bases. CDR1 is LGHNA, CDR2 YNFKEQ, per germline. V lost 0 bases and J lost 11, with 13 bases in between. The CDR3 is made up of 13 amino acids. The CDR3 region has the DNA TGTGCCAGCAGCCAAGATATGGAGGGGGTTGCTTTCTTT. Translated: CASSQDMEGVAFF.

This clone showed up just a few times. The J gene is TRBJ1-1, the V gene TRBV30; perhaps TRBD1 as D (5 bases). The V gene lost 5 bases and the J gene lost 1 base, with 14 bases spanning the gap. CDR3 length: 14 amino acids. Germline CDR1 is GTSNPN and CDR2 is SVGIG (reference sequence). Here the CDR3 reads CAWGSGDGNTEAFF. DNA for the CDR3: TGTGCCTGGGGATCGGGGGACGGGAACACTGAAGCTTTCTTT.